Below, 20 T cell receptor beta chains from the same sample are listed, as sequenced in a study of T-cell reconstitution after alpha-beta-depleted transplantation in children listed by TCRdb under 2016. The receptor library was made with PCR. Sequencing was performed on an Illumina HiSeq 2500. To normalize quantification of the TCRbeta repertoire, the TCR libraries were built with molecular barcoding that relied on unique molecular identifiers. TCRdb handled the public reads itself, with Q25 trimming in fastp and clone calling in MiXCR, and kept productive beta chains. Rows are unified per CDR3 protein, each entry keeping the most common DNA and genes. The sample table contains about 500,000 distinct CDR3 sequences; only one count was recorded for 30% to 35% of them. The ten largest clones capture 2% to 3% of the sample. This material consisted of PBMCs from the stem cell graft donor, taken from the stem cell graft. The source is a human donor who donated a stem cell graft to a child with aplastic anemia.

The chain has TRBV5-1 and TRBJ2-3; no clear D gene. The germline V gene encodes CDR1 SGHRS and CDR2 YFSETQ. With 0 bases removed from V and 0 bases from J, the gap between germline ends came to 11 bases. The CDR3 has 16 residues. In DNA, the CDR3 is TGCGCCAGCAGCTTGGGGCATGCTATTAGCACAGATACGCAGTATTTT. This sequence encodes CASSLGHAISTDTQYF.

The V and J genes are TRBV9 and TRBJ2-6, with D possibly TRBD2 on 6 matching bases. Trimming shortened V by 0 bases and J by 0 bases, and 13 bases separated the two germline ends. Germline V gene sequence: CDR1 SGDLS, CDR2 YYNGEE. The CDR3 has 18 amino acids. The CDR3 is CASSVDGGILSGANVLTF. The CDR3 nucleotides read TGTGCCAGCAGCGTAGATGGAGGGATCCTCTCTGGGGCCAACGTCCTGACTTTC. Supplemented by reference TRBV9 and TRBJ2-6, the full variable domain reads DSGVTQTPKHLITATGQRVTLRCSPRSGDLSVYWYQQSLDQGLQFLIQYYNGEERAKGNILERFSAQQFPDLHSELNLSSLELGDSALYFCASSVDGGILSGANVLTFGAGSRLTVL.

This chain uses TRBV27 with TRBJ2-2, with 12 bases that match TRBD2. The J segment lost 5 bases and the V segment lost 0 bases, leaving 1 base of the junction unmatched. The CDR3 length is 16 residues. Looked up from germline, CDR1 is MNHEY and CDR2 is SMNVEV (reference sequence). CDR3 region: CASSLSLAGGTGELFF. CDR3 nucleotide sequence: TGTGCCAGCAGTTTATCGCTAGCGGGAGGGACCGGGGAGCTGTTTTTT.

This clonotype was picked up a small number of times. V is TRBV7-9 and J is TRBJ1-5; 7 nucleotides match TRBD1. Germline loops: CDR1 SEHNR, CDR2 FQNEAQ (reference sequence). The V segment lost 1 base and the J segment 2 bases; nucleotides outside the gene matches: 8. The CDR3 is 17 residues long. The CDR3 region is CASSLGHGRGGNQPQHF. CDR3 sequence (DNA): TGTGCCAGCAGCTTAGGTCATGGCAGGGGGGGCAATCAGCCCCAGCATTTT.

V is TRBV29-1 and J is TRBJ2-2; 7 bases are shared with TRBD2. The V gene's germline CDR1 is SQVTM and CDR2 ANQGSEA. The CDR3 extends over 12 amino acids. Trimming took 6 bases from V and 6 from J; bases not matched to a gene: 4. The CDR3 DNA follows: TGCAGCGTGAGAACTAGCGCCGGGGAGCTGTTTTTT. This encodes CSVRTSAGELFF.

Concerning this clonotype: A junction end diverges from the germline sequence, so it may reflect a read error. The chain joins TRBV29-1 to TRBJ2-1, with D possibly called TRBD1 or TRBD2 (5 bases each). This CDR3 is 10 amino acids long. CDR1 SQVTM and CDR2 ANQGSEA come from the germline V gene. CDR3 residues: CSVDEGLGVF. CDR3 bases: TGCAGCGTTGATGAGGGGCTTGGTGTCTTC.

This chain's CDR3 is CASSPSWGLRSSYEQYF. The CDR3 coding sequence is TGTGCCAGTAGCCCGTCCTGGGGCCTTCGGAGCTCCTACGAGCAGTACTTC. The rearrangement uses TRBV19 and TRBJ2-7; D is possibly TRBD1 (5 bases). Per the germline V gene, CDR1 is LNHDA and CDR2 is SQIVND (reference sequence). V lost 6 bases and J 0 bases, leaving 21 bases between the germline ends. The CDR3 extends over 17 amino acids.

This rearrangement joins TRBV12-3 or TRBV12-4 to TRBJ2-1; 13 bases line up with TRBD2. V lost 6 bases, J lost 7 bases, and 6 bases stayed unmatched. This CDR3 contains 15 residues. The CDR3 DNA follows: TGTGCCAGCAGGTTCACTAGCGGGAGGGGGAATGAGCAGTTCTTC. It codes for CASRFTSGRGNEQFF.

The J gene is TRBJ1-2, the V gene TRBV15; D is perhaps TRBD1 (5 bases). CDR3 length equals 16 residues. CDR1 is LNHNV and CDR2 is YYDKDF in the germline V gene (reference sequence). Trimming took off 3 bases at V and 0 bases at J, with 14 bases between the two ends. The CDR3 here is CATSRESGLPNYGYTF. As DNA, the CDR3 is TGTGCCACCAGCAGGGAATCGGGACTACCTAACTATGGCTACACCTTC.

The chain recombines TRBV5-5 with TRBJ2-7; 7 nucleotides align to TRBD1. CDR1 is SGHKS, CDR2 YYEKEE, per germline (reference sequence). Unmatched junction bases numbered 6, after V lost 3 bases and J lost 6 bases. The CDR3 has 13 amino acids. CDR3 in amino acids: CASSYLDRAEQYF. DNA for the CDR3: TGTGCCAGCAGCTACCTTGACAGGGCCGAGCAGTACTTC.

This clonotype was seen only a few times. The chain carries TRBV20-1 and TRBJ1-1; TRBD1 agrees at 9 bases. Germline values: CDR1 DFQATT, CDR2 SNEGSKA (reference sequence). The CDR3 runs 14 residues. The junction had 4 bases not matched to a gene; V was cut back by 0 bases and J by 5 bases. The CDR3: CSAREQGAETEAFF. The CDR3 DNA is TGCAGTGCTAGAGAACAGGGGGCAGAAACTGAAGCTTTCTTT.

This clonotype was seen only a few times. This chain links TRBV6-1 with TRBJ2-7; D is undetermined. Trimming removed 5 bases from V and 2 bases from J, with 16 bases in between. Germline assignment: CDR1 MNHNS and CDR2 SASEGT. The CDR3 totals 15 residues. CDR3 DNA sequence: TGTGCCAGCAGTCTCACGGTGACGGCCACCTACGAGCAGTACTTC. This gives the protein CASSLTVTATYEQYF.

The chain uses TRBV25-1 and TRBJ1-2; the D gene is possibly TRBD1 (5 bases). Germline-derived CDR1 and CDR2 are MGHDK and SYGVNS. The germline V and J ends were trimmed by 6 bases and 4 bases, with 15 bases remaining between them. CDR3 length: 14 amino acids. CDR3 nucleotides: TGTGCCAGCAGCATGGTGTCAGGGTCCTATGGCTACACCTTC. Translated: CASSMVSGSYGYTF.

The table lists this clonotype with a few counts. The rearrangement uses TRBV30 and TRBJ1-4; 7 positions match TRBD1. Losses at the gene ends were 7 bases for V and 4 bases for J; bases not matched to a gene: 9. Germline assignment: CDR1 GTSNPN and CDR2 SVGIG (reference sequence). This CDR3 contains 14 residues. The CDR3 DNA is TGTGCCTCCGAAAAGGGACAGTTTAATGAAAAACTGTTTTTT. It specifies CASEKGQFNEKLFF.

CDR3 sequence: CASSLESQGAKGYTF. The CDR3 coding sequence is TGCGCCAGCAGCTTGGAGTCACAGGGTGCAAAAGGCTACACCTTC. V and J are TRBV5-1 and TRBJ1-2; TRBD1 is a possible D gene (6 bases). This CDR3 is 15 amino acids long. V was pared by 0 bases and J by 8 bases, with 17 bases between. Per the germline V gene, CDR1 is SGHRS and CDR2 is YFSETQ.

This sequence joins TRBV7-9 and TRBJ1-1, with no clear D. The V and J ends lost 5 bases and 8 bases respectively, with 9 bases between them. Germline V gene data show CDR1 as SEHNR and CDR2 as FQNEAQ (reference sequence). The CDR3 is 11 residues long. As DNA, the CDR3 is TGTGCCAGCAGCCTCAGCGACGAAGCTTTCTTT. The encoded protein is CASSLSDEAFF.

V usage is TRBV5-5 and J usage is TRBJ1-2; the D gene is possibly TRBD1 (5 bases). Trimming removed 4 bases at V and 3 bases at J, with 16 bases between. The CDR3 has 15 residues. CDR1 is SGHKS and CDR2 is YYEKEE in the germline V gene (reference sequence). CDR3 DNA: TGTGCCAGCAGCACAAGGGGTAACCTAGACTATGGCTACACCTTC. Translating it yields CASSTRGNLDYGYTF.

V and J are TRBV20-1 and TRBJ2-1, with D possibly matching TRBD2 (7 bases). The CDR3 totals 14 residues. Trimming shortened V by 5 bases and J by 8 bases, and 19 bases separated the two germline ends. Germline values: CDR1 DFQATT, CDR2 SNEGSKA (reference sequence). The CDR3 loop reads CSAPTGGAVDEQFF. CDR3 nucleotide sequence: TGCAGTGCTCCGACTGGGGGGGCCGTGGATGAGCAGTTCTTC.

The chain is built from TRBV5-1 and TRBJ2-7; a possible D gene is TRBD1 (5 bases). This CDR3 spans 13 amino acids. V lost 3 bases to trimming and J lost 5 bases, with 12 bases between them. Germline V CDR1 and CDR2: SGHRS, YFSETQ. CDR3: CASSCDRFHEQYV. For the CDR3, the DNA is TGCGCCAGCAGCTGCGACAGATTCCACGAGCAGTACGTC.

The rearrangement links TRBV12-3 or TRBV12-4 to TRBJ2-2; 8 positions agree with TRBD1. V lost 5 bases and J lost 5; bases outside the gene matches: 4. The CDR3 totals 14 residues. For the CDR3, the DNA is TGTGCCAGCAGTCCCTGGACAGGGACCGGGGAGCTGTTTTTT. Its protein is CASSPWTGTGELFF.